This TCR beta chain is from a study of blood T cell repertoires in COVID-19. As for the study in general: In each case, the material was cDNA or gDNA derived from T cells, B-cell-depleted T cells, or PBMCs.

The J segment lost 2 bases and the V segment lost 0 bases, leaving 5 bases of the junction unmatched. The CDR3 covers 15 residues. Germline V lookup: CDR1 SGHRS, CDR2 YFSETQ. Original handling: Scientists estimated how many nucleated cells there were by amplifying reference gene primers. The data were produced by immunoSEQ multiplex PCR, yet TCRdb's version contains in-frame clones alone and is incomplete. V, J and clone size are those of that table, while D and trimming were read from the DNA. Of around 250,000 clones listed, approximately 83% are singletons. What was sequenced was peripheral blood. This clonotype was obtained from a young man who had recovered from COVID-19. The chain joins TRBV5-1 to TRBJ2-7, with 7 bases matching TRBD2. Here the CDR3 DNA reads TGCGCCAGCAGCTTGGCGGGGGGTCGTACCTACGAGCAGTACTTC. It encodes CASSLAGGRTYEQYF.